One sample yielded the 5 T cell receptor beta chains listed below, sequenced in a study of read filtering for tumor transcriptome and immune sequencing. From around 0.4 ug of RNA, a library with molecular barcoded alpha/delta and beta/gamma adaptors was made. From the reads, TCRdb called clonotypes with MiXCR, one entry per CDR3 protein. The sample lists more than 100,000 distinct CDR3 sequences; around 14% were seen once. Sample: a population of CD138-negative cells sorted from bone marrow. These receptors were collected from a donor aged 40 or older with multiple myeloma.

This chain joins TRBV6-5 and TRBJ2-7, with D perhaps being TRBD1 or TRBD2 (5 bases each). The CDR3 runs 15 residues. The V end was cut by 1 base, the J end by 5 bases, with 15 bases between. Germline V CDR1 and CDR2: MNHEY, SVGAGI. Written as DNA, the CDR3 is TGTGCCAGCAGTTACTTTCCGGGGCCCCCTCACGAGCAGTACTTC. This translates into CASSYFPGPPHEQYF.

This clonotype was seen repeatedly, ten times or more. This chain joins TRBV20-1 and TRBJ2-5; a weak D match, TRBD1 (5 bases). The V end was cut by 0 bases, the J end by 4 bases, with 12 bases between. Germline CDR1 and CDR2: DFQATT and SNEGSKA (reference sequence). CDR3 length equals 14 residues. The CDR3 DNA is TGCAGTGCTAGAGAACTGGGAAGGGGAGAGACCCAGTACTTC. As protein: CSARELGRGETQYF.

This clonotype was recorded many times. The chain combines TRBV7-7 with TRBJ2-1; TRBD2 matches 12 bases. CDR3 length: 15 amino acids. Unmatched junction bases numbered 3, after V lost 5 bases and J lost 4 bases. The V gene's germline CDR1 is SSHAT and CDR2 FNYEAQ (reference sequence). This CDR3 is CASSVGTSGYNEQFF. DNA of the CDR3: TGTGCCAGCAGCGTAGGGACTAGCGGGTACAATGAGCAGTTCTTC.

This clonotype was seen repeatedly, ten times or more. CDR3 loop: CSARGRSTDTQYF. For the CDR3, the DNA is TGCAGTGCTAGAGGAAGGAGCACAGATACGCAGTATTTT. This chain joins TRBV20-1 and TRBJ2-3; D gene ambiguous. Germline V gene sequence: CDR1 DFQATT, CDR2 SNEGSKA (reference sequence). The V end lost 1 base, the J end lost 0 bases, and 5 bases lay between the germline ends. There are 13 residues in the CDR3.

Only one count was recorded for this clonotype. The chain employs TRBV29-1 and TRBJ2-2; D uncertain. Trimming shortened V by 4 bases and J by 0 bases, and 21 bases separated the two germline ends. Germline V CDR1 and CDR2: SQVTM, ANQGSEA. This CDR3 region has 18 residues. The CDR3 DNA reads TGCAGCGTTGTAGGCGGCAGCATTGAACTTCCGAACACCGGGGAGCTGTTTTTT. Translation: CSVVGGSIELPNTGELFF.